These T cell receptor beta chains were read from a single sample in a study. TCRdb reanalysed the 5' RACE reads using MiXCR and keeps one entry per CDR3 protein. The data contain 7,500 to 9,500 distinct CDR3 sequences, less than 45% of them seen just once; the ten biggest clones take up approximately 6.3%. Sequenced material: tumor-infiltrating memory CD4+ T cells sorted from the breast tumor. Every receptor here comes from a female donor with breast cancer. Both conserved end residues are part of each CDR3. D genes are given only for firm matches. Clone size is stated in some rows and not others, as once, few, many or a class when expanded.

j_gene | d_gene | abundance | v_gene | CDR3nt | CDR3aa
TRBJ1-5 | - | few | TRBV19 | TGTGCCAGTAGTCCGGAGGGAAGAAAGCAGCCCCAGCATTTT | CASSPEGRKQPQHF
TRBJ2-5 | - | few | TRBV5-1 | TGCGCCAGCAGCAGGGACGGGGGTCAAGAGACCCAGTACTTC | CASSRDGGQETQYF
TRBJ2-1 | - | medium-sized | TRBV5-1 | TGCGCCAGCAGCTTGACAGGGATAAGCTCCTACAATGAGCAGTTCTTC | CASSLTGISSYNEQFF
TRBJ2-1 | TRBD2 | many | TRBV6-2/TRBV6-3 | TGTGCCAGCATCCCCGGGGGACTAGCGGGGAGAAAGGGCGACAATGAGCAGTTCTTC | CASIPGGLAGRKGDNEQFF
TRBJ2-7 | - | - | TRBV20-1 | TGCAGTGCCCTAGGACAATACGAGCAGTACTTC | CSALGQYEQYF
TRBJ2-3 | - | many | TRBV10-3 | TGTGCCACCAAGAGCACAGATACGCAGTATTTT | CATKSTDTQYF
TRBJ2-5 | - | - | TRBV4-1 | TGCGCCAGCAGCCGCGTCGGGTACGTGCCTCAAGAGACCCAGTACTTC | CASSRVGYVPQETQYF
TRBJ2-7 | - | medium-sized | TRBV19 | TGTGCCAGTAGAGCGGAATCCTACGAGCAGTACTTC | CASRAESYEQYF
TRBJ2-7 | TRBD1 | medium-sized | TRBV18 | TGTGCCAGCTCCCCCGGGACAGGTATTAGGCAGTACTTC | CASSPGTGIRQYF
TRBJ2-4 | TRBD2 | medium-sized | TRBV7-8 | TGTGCCAGCAGCTCCGGACTAGCCCAAAGGGGCATTCAGTACTTC | CASSSGLAQRGIQYF
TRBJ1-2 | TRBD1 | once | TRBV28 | TGTGCCAGCAGTTCTCCGGGACAGGGGGCGAGCGGCTACACCTTC | CASSSPGQGASGYTF
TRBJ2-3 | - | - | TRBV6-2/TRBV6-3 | TGTGCCAGCGGAGACGCAGATACGCAGTATTTT | CASGDADTQYF
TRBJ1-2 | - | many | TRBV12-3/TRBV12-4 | TGTGCCAGCAGTCTCTCAGGGAGAGCTAACTATGGCTACACCTTC | CASSLSGRANYGYTF
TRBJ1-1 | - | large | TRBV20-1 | TGCAGTGCTAGTAATGGACCGACAAACACTGAAGCTTTCTTT | CSASNGPTNTEAFF
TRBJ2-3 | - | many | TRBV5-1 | TGCGCCAGCACCTCATCGGGGGTTGGCACAGATACGCAGTATTTT | CASTSSGVGTDTQYF
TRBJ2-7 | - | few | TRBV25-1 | TGTGCCAGCAGTCGTACAGGGAGCTCCTACGAGCAGTACTTC | CASSRTGSSYEQYF
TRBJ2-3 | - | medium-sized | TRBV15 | TGTGCCACCAGCAGAGCTGTTGATACGCAGTATTTT | CATSRAVDTQYF
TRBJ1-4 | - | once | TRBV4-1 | TGCGCCAGCAGCCTAGGAGGGGCCGGTGAAATACTGTTTTTT | CASSLGGAGEILFF
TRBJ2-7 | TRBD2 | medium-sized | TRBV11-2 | TGTGCCAGCAGCTCTACTAGCGGCGTCAACGAGCAGTACTTC | CASSSTSGVNEQYF
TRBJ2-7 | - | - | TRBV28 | TGTGCCAGCTCCCCCGGGGGAACAGCGAGCTCCTACGAGCAGTACTTC | CASSPGGTASSYEQYF
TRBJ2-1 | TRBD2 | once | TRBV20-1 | TGCAGTGCTAGAGGGACTAGCGTGTATGAGCAGTTCTTC | CSARGTSVYEQFF
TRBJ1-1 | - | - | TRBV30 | TGTGCCTGGAGGCAGCGCCGGAGCACTGAAGCTTTCTTT | CAWRQRRSTEAFF
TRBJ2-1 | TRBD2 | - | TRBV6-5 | TGTGCCAGCAGATTTCTAGCGGGAGGGCCGTACAATGAGCAGTTCTTC | CASRFLAGGPYNEQFF
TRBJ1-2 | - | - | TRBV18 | TGTGCCAGCTCACCTGCGAACCGACCTAACTATGGCTACACCTTC | CASSPANRPNYGYTF
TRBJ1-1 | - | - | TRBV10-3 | TGTGCCATCAGTGAGTCTGAGAGGACAGCTTTCTTT | CAISESERTAFF
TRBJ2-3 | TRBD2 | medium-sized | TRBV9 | TGTGCCAGCAGCGTAGGGAATAGCGGGGGCCCAGATACGCAGTATTTT | CASSVGNSGGPDTQYF
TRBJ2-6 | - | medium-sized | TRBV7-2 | TGTGCCAGCAGCTTAAAGGCGGGCGCCAACGTCCTGACTTTC | CASSLKAGANVLTF
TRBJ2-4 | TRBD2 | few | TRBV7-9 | TGTGCCAGCAGCTTATTCGGGAGGGCCGACATTCAGTACTTC | CASSLFGRADIQYF
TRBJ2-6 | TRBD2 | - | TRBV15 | TGTGCCACCAGCAGAGATGTGGGGGGGAGCTCTGGGGCCAACGTCCTGACTTTC | CATSRDVGGSSGANVLTF
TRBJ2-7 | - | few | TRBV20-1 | TGCAGTGCTAGAACCCGCTTTGGGCAGTACTTC | CSARTRFGQYF
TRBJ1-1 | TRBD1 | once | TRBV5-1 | TGCGCCAGCAGCTTGGAGATCTCGGGACAGCTGAACACTGAAGCTTTCTTT | CASSLEISGQLNTEAFF
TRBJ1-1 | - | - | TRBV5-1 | TGCGCCAGCAGCTTGACCGCACGGGGGGCAATAAGAAACACTGAAGCTTTCTTT | CASSLTARGAIRNTEAFF
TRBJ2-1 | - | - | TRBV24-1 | TGTGCCACCAGTGATCCGGGACGGGGAGTCTACAATGAGCAGTTCTTC | CATSDPGRGVYNEQFF
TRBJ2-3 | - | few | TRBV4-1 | TGCGCCAGCAGCCAAGATCCCCCGGCGCCGGATACGCAGTATTTT | CASSQDPPAPDTQYF
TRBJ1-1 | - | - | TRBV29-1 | TGCAGCGGAGGACTGCAAAACACTGAAGCTTTCTTT | CSGGLQNTEAFF
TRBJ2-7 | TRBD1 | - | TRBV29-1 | TGCAGCGTTGAAACCAGGGACAGAGGCACCTACGAGCGGTACTTC | CSVETRDRGTYERYF
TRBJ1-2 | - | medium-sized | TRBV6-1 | TGTGCCAGCAGTGAGTGGACCGGGGTAGGGGGCTACACCTTC | CASSEWTGVGGYTF
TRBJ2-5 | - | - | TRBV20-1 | TGCAGTGCTAGAATGTGGGAGAGAGGCCAAGAGACCCAGTACTTC | CSARMWERGQETQYF
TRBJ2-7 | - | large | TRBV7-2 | TGTGCCAGCAGCTTTTACTACGAGCAGTACTTC | CASSFYYEQYF
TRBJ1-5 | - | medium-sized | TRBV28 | TGTGCCAGCAGATCCTCGGGGAATCAGCCCCAGCATTTT | CASRSSGNQPQHF
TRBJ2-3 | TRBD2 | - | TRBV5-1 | TGCGCCAGCAGCGGGACTAGCGGTCCAGATACGCAGTATTTT | CASSGTSGPDTQYF